The sample holds a few counts of the clone carrying this TCR beta chain. Its antigen is as yet unknown. TCRdb reprocessed the 5' RACE reads via MiXCR and lists one record per CDR3 protein. This table has nearly 250,000 distinct CDR3 sequences, approximately 15% appearing once. The data are from a study of T-cell memory formation after mild COVID-19. Overall study context: TCR clusters largely stayed donor specific. Study results and limitations: The study found balanced CD4/CD8 in clones contracting day 15 to 85 and a CD4+ lean in later expanders. Cross-reactive memory seemingly joined, as some responding clones were found in pre-infection memory.

Germline V gene sequence: CDR1 SGDLS, CDR2 YYNGEE. The V segment lost 2 bases and the J segment 2 bases; nucleotides outside the gene matches: 4. This CDR3 has 16 amino acids. Sequencing used PBMCs or a T cell subset sorted from them (not recorded which). The V and J genes are TRBV9 and TRBJ2-3; 11 nucleotides match TRBD2. The sequence was obtained from an adult woman who had mild COVID-19 (a few samples of this study predate the infection). Cell type and time point are not known. CDR3 sequence reads: CASSVASGRNTDTQYF. Here the CDR3 DNA reads TGTGCCAGCAGCGTGGCTAGCGGGAGGAACACAGATACGCAGTATTTT.